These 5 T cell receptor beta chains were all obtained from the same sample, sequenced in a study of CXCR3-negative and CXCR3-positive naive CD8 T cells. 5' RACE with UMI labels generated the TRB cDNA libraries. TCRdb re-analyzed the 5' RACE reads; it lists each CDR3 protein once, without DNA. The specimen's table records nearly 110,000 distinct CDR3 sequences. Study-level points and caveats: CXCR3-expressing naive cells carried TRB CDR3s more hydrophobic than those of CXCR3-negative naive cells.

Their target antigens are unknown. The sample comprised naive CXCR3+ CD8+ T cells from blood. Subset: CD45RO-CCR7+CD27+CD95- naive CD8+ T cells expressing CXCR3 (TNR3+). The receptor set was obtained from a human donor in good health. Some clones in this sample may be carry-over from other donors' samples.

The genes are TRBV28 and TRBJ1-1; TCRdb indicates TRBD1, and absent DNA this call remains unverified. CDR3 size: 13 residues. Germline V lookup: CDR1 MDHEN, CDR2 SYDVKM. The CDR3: CATGQGMNTEAFF. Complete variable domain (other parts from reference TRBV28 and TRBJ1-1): DVKVTQSSRYLVKRTGEKVFLECVQDMDHENMFWYRQDPGLGLRLIYFSYDVKMKEKGDIPEGYSVSREKKERFSLILESASTNQTSMYLCATGQGMNTEAFFGQGTRLTVV.

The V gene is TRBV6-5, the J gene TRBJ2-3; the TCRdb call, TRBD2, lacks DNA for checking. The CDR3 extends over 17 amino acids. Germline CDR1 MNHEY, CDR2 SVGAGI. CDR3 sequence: CASSPYGAGVSLDTQYF.

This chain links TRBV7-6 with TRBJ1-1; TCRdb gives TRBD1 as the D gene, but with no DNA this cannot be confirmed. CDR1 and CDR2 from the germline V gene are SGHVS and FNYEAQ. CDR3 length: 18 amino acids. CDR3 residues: CASSHLLGRGVVNTEAFF.

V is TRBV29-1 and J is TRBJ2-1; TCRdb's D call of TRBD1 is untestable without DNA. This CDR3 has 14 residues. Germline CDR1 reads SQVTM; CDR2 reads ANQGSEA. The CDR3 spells CSVDETGLSNEQFF.

The CDR3 protein is CASSTTGTNTEAFF. The chain uses TRBV5-1 and TRBJ1-1; TCRdb lists TRBD1, though no DNA is available to test this call. The CDR3 extends over 14 amino acids. The germline CDR1 and CDR2 sequences are SGHRS and YFSETQ.